The 18 T cell receptor beta chains given below trace back to one sample, sequenced in a study of T cells after yellow fever vaccination. TCRdb re-derived calls from the 5' RACE reads in MiXCR, one entry per CDR3 protein. The sample holds approximately 330,000 distinct CDR3 sequences; roughly 4.3% are singletons and the top ten take 20% to 25%. Source: PBMCs, taken 5 days after the yellow fever booster vaccination. The receptors here all came from a man between 18 and 29 years old who received the YFV17D yellow fever vaccine.

V and J are TRBV5-1 and TRBJ1-1; 8 bases map to TRBD1. This CDR3 has 16 amino acids. Trimming removed 4 bases from V and 0 bases from J; junction bases left unmatched: 8. Germline V lookup: CDR1 SGHRS, CDR2 YFSETQ. CDR3 DNA sequence: TGCGCCAGCAGCCTAGGGACAGGAGAAATGAACACTGAAGCTTTCTTT. Its translation: CASSLGTGEMNTEAFF.

This clonotype was detected ten times or more. The V gene is TRBV6-5, the J gene TRBJ1-1; a weak D match, TRBD1 (5 bases). Trimming cost V 2 bases and J 4 bases, with 8 bases left between them. The CDR3 totals 13 residues. Germline CDR1 is MNHEY and CDR2 is SVGAGI. The CDR3 spells CASSYQGGTEAFF. CDR3 DNA: TGTGCCAGCAGTTACCAGGGCGGCACTGAAGCTTTCTTT.

This chain uses TRBV18 with TRBJ1-3, with 7 bases that match TRBD1. V shed 5 bases, J shed 2 bases, and the junction held 6 bases outside the gene matches. The CDR3 totals 15 residues. Germline values: CDR1 KGHSH, CDR2 LQKENI. The CDR3 nucleotides read TGTGCCAGCTCAGCAGAGACAGGGCCTGGAAACACCATATATTTT. It specifies CASSAETGPGNTIYF.

V is TRBV5-1 and J is TRBJ1-6, with D possibly being TRBD1 (5 bases). Germline V gives CDR1 SGHRS, CDR2 YFSETQ. The CDR3 is made up of 15 amino acids. Between the trimmed V and J ends, which lost 1 base and 10 bases, there was a span of 15 bases. CDR3 loop: CASSLNGGPGSPLHF. CDR3 DNA: TGCGCCAGCAGCTTGAATGGGGGTCCCGGGTCACCCCTCCACTTT. The full variable domain, in which reference TRBV5-1 and TRBJ1-6 provide the parts outside the CDR3, is KAGVTQTPRYLIKTRGQQVTLSCSPISGHRSVSWYQQTPGQGLQFLFEYFSETQRNKGNFPGRFSGRQFSNSRSEMNVSTLELGDSALYLCASSLNGGPGSPLHFGNGTRLTVT.

This clonotype has only a few counts. This chain links TRBV7-2 with TRBJ2-5; no definite D call. CDR3 length: 12 amino acids. Germline lookup yields CDR1 SGHTA and CDR2 FQGNSA. The ends were cut back, 7 bases at V and 1 base at J, with 7 bases in the middle. The CDR3 is CASNRRQETQYF. Written as DNA, the CDR3 is TGTGCCAGCAACAGACGCCAAGAGACCCAGTACTTC.

The table lists this clonotype with a few counts. The chain links TRBV4-2 to TRBJ2-3; weak D call: TRBD2 (7 bases). V was clipped by 0 bases and J by 4 bases, with 14 bases between them. The CDR3 length is 16 residues. Germline CDR1 reads LGHNA; CDR2 reads YNFKEQ. The CDR3 region has the DNA TGTGCCAGCAGCCAAGAATTTGGGGGGGCAGCAGATACGCAGTATTTT. Translating it yields CASSQEFGGAADTQYF.

The rearrangement links TRBV7-9 to TRBJ2-4; 7 bases match TRBD1. Trimming at V came to 3 bases and at J to 5 bases, leaving 10 bases not matched to a gene. CDR1 and CDR2 from the germline V gene are SEHNR and FQNEAQ (reference sequence). The CDR3 spans 16 residues. This chain's CDR3 is CASSFRGSVPQNIQYF. CDR3 nucleotides: TGTGCCAGCAGCTTCAGGGGGTCGGTGCCCCAAAACATTCAGTACTTC.

The chain links TRBV6-2 or TRBV6-3 to TRBJ2-7; TRBD2 aligns across 11 bases. The ends lost 6 bases at V and 3 bases at J; junction bases unmatched: 7. Germline CDR1 and CDR2: MNHEY and SVGEGT. The CDR3 is made up of 15 amino acids. Written as DNA, the CDR3 is TGTGCCAGCAGCGCGACTAGCGGGGTAAACTACGAGCAGTACGTC. Encoded protein: CASSATSGVNYEQYV.

The J gene is TRBJ2-1, the V gene TRBV6-5, with unresolved D. Germline CDR1 MNHEY, CDR2 SVGAGI. This CDR3 region has 14 residues. Trimming cost V 0 bases and J 5 bases, with 8 bases left between them. CDR3 DNA: TGTGCCAGCAGTTACTCGAACAACCACAATGAGCAGTTCTTC. It codes for CASSYSNNHNEQFF.

V usage is TRBV2 and J usage is TRBJ2-1, with a possible D match to TRBD1 (5 bases). Trimming took 6 bases from V and 10 from J, leaving 19 bases between them. This CDR3 spans 14 amino acids. Germline CDR1 SNHLY, CDR2 FYNNEI. The CDR3 DNA is TGTGCCAGCAGATTGATGCCTGGGGCTGACGAGCAGTTCTTC. Protein product: CASRLMPGADEQFF.

This clonotype was seen a few times. The chain links TRBV9 to TRBJ1-6, with D perhaps matching TRBD1 (6 bases). V shed 4 bases and J shed 10 bases, with 21 bases lying between them. CDR1 and CDR2 (germline): SGDLS, YYNGEE. This CDR3 is built from 16 residues. CDR3 protein: CASSPRSGQGNSPLHF. The CDR3 bases are TGTGCCAGCAGCCCCCGTAGTGGGCAGGGGAACTCACCCCTCCACTTT.

The genes are TRBV7-9 and TRBJ1-2; the match to TRBD1 covers 8 bases. The CDR3 has 13 amino acids. Germline V gene lookup returns CDR1 SEHNR and CDR2 FQNEAQ (reference sequence). Losses at the gene ends were 7 bases for V and 3 bases for J; bases not matched to a gene: 4. The CDR3 is CASNQDRDYGYTF. CDR3 DNA: TGTGCCAGCAACCAGGACAGGGACTATGGCTACACCTTC. The variable domain in full, completed from reference TRBV7-9 and TRBJ1-2, reads DTGVSQNPRHKITKRGQNVTFRCDPISEHNRLYWYRQTLGQGPEFLTYFQNEAQLEKSRLLSDRFSAERPKGSFSTLEIQRTEQGDSAMYLCASNQDRDYGYTFGSGTRLTVV.

At least ten counts were recorded for this clonotype. The chain couples TRBV5-1 to TRBJ2-1; 8 bases line up with TRBD1. V was clipped by 1 base and J by 2 bases; unmatched bases: 8. The CDR3 totals 17 residues. Germline lookup yields CDR1 SGHRS and CDR2 YFSETQ. In DNA, the CDR3 is TGCGCCAGCAGCTTGCGAAGGACACAGGGGGCCTACAATGAGCAGTTCTTC. It yields the protein CASSLRRTQGAYNEQFF.

This clonotype was seen more than once but under ten times. This chain connects TRBV7-2 to TRBJ1-1; D is ambiguous. CDR3 size: 13 residues. Trimming pared 5 bases from V and 4 bases from J, leaving 11 bases between. Germline-derived CDR1 and CDR2 are SGHTA and FQGNSA. The CDR3 sequence: CASSPTRGTEAFF. The CDR3 DNA reads TGTGCCAGCAGCCCCACCCGGGGCACTGAAGCTTTCTTT.

In its sample, this clonotype was seen many times. The chain joins TRBV20-1 to TRBJ2-5; D is unresolved. The CDR3 runs 11 residues. Germline values: CDR1 DFQATT, CDR2 SNEGSKA (reference sequence). Trimming removed 3 bases from V and 5 bases from J, with 7 bases in between. The DNA of the CDR3 is TGCAGTGCTAGTAATCGGGAGACCCAGTACTTC. Protein: CSASNRETQYF.

In DNA form, the CDR3 reads TGCAGTGCTAAGGGACATGCAGGGGGTCAGCCCCAGCATTTT. Translated: CSAKGHAGGQPQHF. This chain uses TRBV20-1 with TRBJ1-5; 7 nucleotides match TRBD1. The CDR3 contains 14 residues. Germline loops: CDR1 DFQATT, CDR2 SNEGSKA (reference sequence). V shed 4 bases, J shed 6 bases, and the junction held 9 bases outside the gene matches.

The chain has TRBV9 and TRBJ1-2; D is unresolved. The V gene lost 0 bases and the J gene lost 5 bases, with 11 bases spanning the gap. Germline-derived CDR1 and CDR2 are SGDLS and YYNGEE. The CDR3 is 14 amino acids. This chain's CDR3 is CASSVGAVGYGYTF. CDR3 DNA sequence: TGTGCCAGCAGCGTAGGGGCAGTGGGGTATGGCTACACCTTC.

This clonotype was seen repeatedly, ten times or more. This chain links TRBV4-2 with TRBJ1-5; TRBD1 matches at 11 bases. This CDR3 has 16 amino acids. The V and J ends lost 0 bases and 5 bases, in that order; junction bases with no gene match: 3. CDR1 and CDR2 (germline): LGHNA, YNFKEQ. CDR3 coding DNA: TGTGCCAGCAGCCAAGAATGGGGACAGGGGGATCAGCCCCAGCATTTT. Translated: CASSQEWGQGDQPQHF.